One and the same sample provided the 26 T cell receptor beta chains below, sequenced in a study of blood T cell repertoires in COVID-19. Assay: immunoSEQ multiplex PCR; the TCRdb copy retains only in-frame clones and omits some. The sample records fewer than 450,000 clones, roughly nine tenths being singletons. The sequenced sample was PBMCs or T cells enriched from blood (not recorded which). These receptors came from a woman aged 25-40 years who had recovered from COVID-19.

The J gene is TRBJ1-3, the V gene TRBV5-4; D ambiguous. Germline V CDR1 and CDR2: SGHNT, YYREEE (reference sequence). V was clipped by 4 bases and J by 5 bases, with 13 bases between them. There are 14 residues in the CDR3. CDR3 nucleotide sequence: TGTGCCAGCAGCGAGGGTCCCACACGAAACACCATATATTTT. Translation gives CASSEGPTRNTIYF.

This clone was counted between two and nine times. V is TRBV11-2 and J is TRBJ2-1, with 9 bases aligning to TRBD1. The trim removed 4 bases at V and 1 base at J, leaving 2 bases unmatched. CDR3 length: 15 amino acids. Germline V lookup: CDR1 SGHAT, CDR2 FQNNGV. The CDR3, as DNA: TGTGCCAGCAGCTCGGGGACAGGGTCCTACAATGAGCAGTTCTTC. Translation: CASSSGTGSYNEQFF.

V is TRBV4-3 and J is TRBJ2-2; a possible D gene is TRBD1 (5 bases). Germline V lookup: CDR1 LGHNA, CDR2 YSLEER. The CDR3 contains 16 residues. The germline V and J ends were trimmed by 0 bases and 6 bases, with 14 bases remaining between them. The CDR3 sequence: CASSQDRTRVAGELFF. The CDR3, as DNA: TGCGCCAGCAGCCAAGATCGGACCAGGGTGGCCGGGGAGCTGTTTTTT.

This clone has a handful of counts. The chain joins TRBV19 to TRBJ1-2, with TRBD1 as a possible D gene (5 bases). The length of the CDR3 is 15 residues. CDR1 and CDR2 (germline): LNHDA, SQIVND (reference sequence). Between the trimmed V and J ends, which lost 7 bases and 1 base, there was a span of 16 bases. In nucleotides, the CDR3 is TGTGCCAGTATAGCTCGCGGGGGAATTAACTATGGCTACACCTTC. Translated, it gives CASIARGGINYGYTF. The full variable domain, with the rest looked up from reference TRBV19 and TRBJ1-2, is DGGITQSPKYLFRKEGQNVTLSCEQNLNHDAMYWYRQDPGQGLRLIYYSQIVNDFQKGDIAEGYSVSREKKESFPLTVTSAQKNPTAFYLCASIARGGINYGYTFGSGTRLTVV.

Remarks on this clone: Germline is not matched at one junction end, which may reflect a read error. V gene TRBV14 combines with J gene TRBJ1-2; a weak D match, TRBD1 (6 bases). Germline assignment: CDR1 SGHDN and CDR2 FVKESK. The CDR3 consists of 11 residues. CDR3: CASSPDGGGNF. The DNA of the CDR3 is TGTGCCAGCAGCCCCGACGGGGGGGGCAACTTC.

This clone was counted once. V gene TRBV27 combines with J gene TRBJ2-5; 9 bases map to TRBD2. The CDR3 runs 13 residues. Germline CDR1 and CDR2: MNHEY and SMNVEV (reference sequence). The J segment lost 4 bases and the V segment lost 6 bases, leaving 3 bases of the junction unmatched. The CDR3 region is CASRGLATETQYF. CDR3 sequence (DNA): TGTGCCAGCAGGGGACTAGCAACAGAGACCCAGTACTTC.

The chain couples TRBV6-4 to TRBJ1-5; D is undetermined. V lost 6 bases, J lost 5 bases, and 11 bases lay in between. The CDR3 is made up of 13 amino acids. Germline V gene lookup returns CDR1 MRHNA and CDR2 SNTAGT. CDR3: CASSQQRDQPQHF. CDR3 bases: TGTGCCAGCAGCCAACAGAGGGATCAGCCCCAGCATTTT.

The V and J genes are TRBV10-3 and TRBJ2-7, with 8 bases matching TRBD2. The CDR3 contains 15 residues. The germline V gene encodes CDR1 ENHRY and CDR2 SYGVKD. V dropped 8 bases and J dropped 0; count of bases not matched to a gene: 9. CDR3 protein: CAILPGGVASYEQYF. CDR3 in DNA: TGTGCCATCCTTCCGGGGGGGGTCGCCTCCTACGAGCAGTACTTC.

The chain carries TRBV5-1 and TRBJ2-3; 11 nucleotides match TRBD2. Germline lookup yields CDR1 SGHRS and CDR2 YFSETQ. Trimming at V came to 1 base and at J to 5 bases, leaving 6 bases not matched to a gene. The CDR3 spans 16 residues. CDR3 coding DNA: TGCGCCAGCAGCTTGTCTAGCGGGGGGATTGTAGATACGCAGTATTTT. The encoded protein is CASSLSSGGIVDTQYF.

The chain has TRBV14 and TRBJ2-3; 11 nucleotides agree with TRBD2. The germline CDR1 and CDR2 sequences are SGHDN and FVKESK. The junction had 13 bases not matched to a gene; V was cut back by 5 bases and J by 9 bases. This CDR3 has 16 amino acids. The CDR3 protein is CASSNGPGLAVTTQYF. CDR3 nucleotides: TGTGCCAGCAGCAATGGACCGGGACTAGCGGTGACAACGCAGTATTTT.

This clone was seen many times. J is TRBJ2-2 and V is TRBV6-1; 9 bases fit TRBD1. This CDR3 has 17 amino acids. Germline-derived CDR1 and CDR2 are MNHNS and SASEGT. With V trimmed by 0 bases and J by 3 bases, 5 bases remained unmatched. The DNA for the CDR3 is TGTGCCAGCAGTGAAGCGATCGGGGACAGGGACACCGGGGAGCTGTTTTTT. Its protein is CASSEAIGDRDTGELFF.

This chain uses TRBV10-3 with TRBJ1-2, with TRBD1 matching over 8 bases. The CDR3 is 13 amino acids. The V gene end was trimmed by 6 bases and the J gene end by 8 bases; junction bases not matched to a gene: 8. In germline, CDR1 is ENHRY, CDR2 SYGVKD. CDR3 nucleotide sequence: TGTGCCATCAGGGAGGACAGGGACAGCGGCTACACCTTC. Its translation: CAIREDRDSGYTF.

V is TRBV29-1 and J is TRBJ2-1; TRBD2 matches 14 bases. This CDR3 has 18 amino acids. The V and J ends lost 6 bases and 2 bases, in that order; junction bases with no gene match: 12. CDR1 and CDR2 from the germline V gene are SQVTM and ANQGSEA. CDR3 region: CSVFGTSGGQSAYNEQFF. CDR3 nucleotide sequence: TGCAGCGTGTTCGGGACTAGCGGGGGCCAATCGGCCTACAATGAGCAGTTCTTC.

This chain connects TRBV7-9 to TRBJ2-7; 12 bases are a match to TRBD1. The CDR3 length is 15 residues. Germline trimming cut 5 bases from V and 5 bases from J; bases unmatched to any gene: 7. Germline V gene lookup returns CDR1 SEHNR and CDR2 FQNEAQ (reference sequence). This chain's CDR3 is CASSARGTGGDEQYF. The CDR3 bases are TGTGCCAGCAGCGCCCGAGGGACAGGGGGCGACGAGCAGTACTTC. The entire variable domain, with the rest obtained from reference TRBV7-9 and TRBJ2-7, is as follows: DTGVSQNPRHKITKRGQNVTFRCDPISEHNRLYWYRQTLGQGPEFLTYFQNEAQLEKSRLLSDRFSAERPKGSFSTLEIQRTEQGDSAMYLCASSARGTGGDEQYFGPGTRLTVT.

Notes on this clone: The same CDR3 is also encoded by other DNA sequences in this sample. The chain links TRBV30 to TRBJ2-1; 11 bases match TRBD2. Looked up from germline, CDR1 is GTSNPN and CDR2 is SVGIG (reference sequence). The length of the CDR3 is 14 residues. Trimming removed 5 bases from V and 4 bases from J; junction bases left unmatched: 4. DNA of the CDR3: TGTGCCTGGCTTCTAGCGGGGGGTTACAATGAGCAGTTCTTC. Amino acids: CAWLLAGGYNEQFF.

This chain connects TRBV10-3 to TRBJ1-5; 8 nucleotides match TRBD1. The CDR3 sequence is 15 residues long. Germline V gives CDR1 ENHRY, CDR2 SYGVKD. J was trimmed by 2 bases and V by 8 bases; bases with no gene match: 8. DNA for the CDR3: TGTGCCATCGGAGCGACAGGGGAGGGCAATCAGCCCCAGCATTTT. This gives the protein CAIGATGEGNQPQHF.

The gene calls are TRBV29-1 and TRBJ1-2; 7 bases are shared with TRBD1. The length of the CDR3 is 15 residues. From germline, CDR1 is SQVTM and CDR2 ANQGSEA. V gave up 3 bases and J gave up 0 bases; unmatched junction bases: 7. The CDR3 loop reads CSVDGQALANYGYTF. In nucleotides, the CDR3 is TGCAGCGTTGACGGACAGGCACTAGCTAACTATGGCTACACCTTC.

The rearrangement links TRBV11-2 to TRBJ1-5, with 7 nucleotides matching TRBD1. The CDR3 length is 15 residues. The junction had 5 bases not matched to a gene; V was cut back by 5 bases and J by 1 base. Germline CDR1 SGHAT, CDR2 FQNNGV. The CDR3 is CASSPGTVSNQPQHF. The CDR3 DNA follows: TGTGCCAGCAGCCCAGGGACAGTAAGCAATCAGCCCCAGCATTTT. The full variable domain, its missing parts supplied by reference TRBV11-2 and TRBJ1-5, is EAGVAQSPRYKIIEKRQSVAFWCNPISGHATLYWYQQILGQGPKLLIQFQNNGVVDDSQLPKDRFSAERLKGVDSTLKIQPAKLEDSAVYLCASSPGTVSNQPQHFGDGTRLSIL.

The sample holds a few counts of this clone. The chain employs TRBV4-3 and TRBJ2-3, with 7 bases matching TRBD2. From germline, CDR1 is LGHNA and CDR2 YSLEER. Germline trimming cut 3 bases from V and 1 base from J; bases unmatched to any gene: 7. The CDR3 extends over 16 amino acids. CDR3 region: CASSQEGGVGTDTQYF. The CDR3 DNA sequence: TGCGCCAGCAGCCAGGAGGGAGGGGTGGGCACAGATACGCAGTATTTT.

The chain links TRBV29-1 to TRBJ2-1; perhaps TRBD1 as D (7 bases). Germline values: CDR1 SQVTM, CDR2 ANQGSEA. Trimming shortened V by 5 bases and J by 8 bases, and 13 bases separated the two germline ends. This CDR3 comprises 12 residues. As DNA, the CDR3 is TGCAGCGTTATCAGGGGGGTGGATGAGCAGTTCTTC. It translates to CSVIRGVDEQFF.

The V and J genes are TRBV5-5 and TRBJ2-5, with D unclear. Germline CDR1 and CDR2: SGHKS and YYEKEE (reference sequence). Trimming shortened V by 0 bases and J by 1 base, and 10 bases separated the two germline ends. CDR3 size: 15 residues. This CDR3 reads CASSLAAAIQETQYF. DNA of the CDR3: TGTGCCAGCAGCTTGGCCGCGGCCATCCAAGAGACCCAGTACTTC.

This clone was seen a few times. J is TRBJ1-1 and V is TRBV19; TRBD1 agrees at 9 bases. With V trimmed by 4 bases and J by 4 bases, 7 bases remained unmatched. The CDR3 is 15 residues long. Germline CDR1 reads LNHDA; CDR2 reads SQIVND (reference sequence). The CDR3 DNA sequence: TGTGCCAGTAGTAAGATACAGGGGGCGGTCACTGAAGCTTTCTTT. It encodes CASSKIQGAVTEAFF.

The V call is TRBV9, the J call TRBJ2-1; 7 bases are shared with TRBD1. The CDR3 runs to 14 residues. The V gene end was trimmed by 4 bases and the J gene end by 5 bases; junction bases not matched to a gene: 6. Germline V lookup: CDR1 SGDLS, CDR2 YYNGEE. The CDR3 loop is CASSLEDRDNEQFF. CDR3 coding DNA: TGTGCCAGCAGCCTGGAAGACAGGGACAATGAGCAGTTCTTC.

The chain joins TRBV28 to TRBJ2-5; D is perhaps TRBD2 (5 bases). Trimming took off 4 bases at V and 5 bases at J, with 14 bases between the two ends. This CDR3 is 14 amino acids long. Germline V gene lookup returns CDR1 MDHEN and CDR2 SYDVKM. The CDR3 region has the DNA TGTGCCAGCAGTTGGAGAGGGCTAAGGGAGACCCAGTACTTC. The encoded protein is CASSWRGLRETQYF. The whole variable domain, remainder taken from reference TRBV28 and TRBJ2-5, is DVKVTQSSRYLVKRTGEKVFLECVQDMDHENMFWYRQDPGLGLRLIYFSYDVKMKEKGDIPEGYSVSREKKERFSLILESASTNQTSMYLCASSWRGLRETQYFGPGTRLLVL.

CDR3 DNA: TGTGCCAGCAGTCCGCATCTAGGGACAGCAAATCAGCCCCAGCATTTT. Translation gives CASSPHLGTANQPQHF. The genes are TRBV28 and TRBJ1-5; 7 bases line up with TRBD1. The CDR3 extends over 16 amino acids. J lost 4 bases, V lost 5 bases, and 11 bases had no gene match. CDR1 and CDR2 from the germline V gene are MDHEN and SYDVKM.

V usage is TRBV13 and J usage is TRBJ1-4, with TRBD1 matching 9 bases. Germline CDR1 reads PRHDT; CDR2 reads FYEKMQ (reference sequence). There are 14 residues in the CDR3. V dropped 5 bases and J dropped 7; count of bases not matched to a gene: 5. The CDR3 coding sequence is TGTGCCAGCAGCCAACGACAGGGGGGTGAAAAACTGTTTTTT. Residues: CASSQRQGGEKLFF.